Sequencing of this T cell receptor beta chain was carried out in a study of shared clonotypes between healthy human individuals. Germline CDR1 reads MDHEN; CDR2 reads SYDVKM. The CDR3 contains 16 residues. The V and J ends lost 3 bases and 2 bases respectively, with 14 bases between them. Assay used: immunoSEQ multiplex PCR; TCRdb lists only in-frame clones, some missing. The sample consists of approximately 1,000,000 clones, 70% to 80% of them appearing once. The sequenced material came from memory CD4+ T cells from PBMCs. Subset noted: CD45RA-negative fraction. The clonotype comes from a man aged 18 to 29 in good health. Some clones in this sample may be carry-over from other donors' samples. The chain recombines TRBV28 with TRBJ1-5; D is uncertain. This CDR3 is CASSFMPSGGNQPQHF. CDR3 nucleotides: TGTGCCAGCAGTTTTATGCCCTCCGGAGGCAATCAGCCCCAGCATTTT.